This TCR beta chain derives from a study of regulatory T cells in long-lasting Graves disease. Overall study context: The antithyroid drugs taken by newly diagnosed Graves' patients had been used for under 3 months.

This clonotype occurred many times. Germline trimming cut 8 bases from V and 4 bases from J; bases unmatched to any gene: 4. The CDR3 covers 13 residues. Arm-PCR with iRepertoire HTBI primers amplified the CDR3 regions for these TCR beta libraries. TCRdb re-called the multiplex PCR reads through MiXCR, storing one row per CDR3 protein. The table has approximately 400,000 distinct CDR3 sequences, around 16% seen once. The time point is: newly diagnosed GD, antithyroid drugs for less than 3 months. PBMC RNA served as the TCR library source. The chain recombines TRBV12-3 or TRBV12-4 with TRBJ2-7; TRBD2 matches 11 bases. This TCR came from a female donor with Graves disease. Sample: peripheral blood mononuclear cells (PBMCs), taken at new diagnosis, from a patient treated with antithyroid drugs. This CDR3 is CASQTSGAYEQYF. DNA of the CDR3: TGTGCCAGCCAGACTAGCGGGGCTTACGAGCAGTACTTC.